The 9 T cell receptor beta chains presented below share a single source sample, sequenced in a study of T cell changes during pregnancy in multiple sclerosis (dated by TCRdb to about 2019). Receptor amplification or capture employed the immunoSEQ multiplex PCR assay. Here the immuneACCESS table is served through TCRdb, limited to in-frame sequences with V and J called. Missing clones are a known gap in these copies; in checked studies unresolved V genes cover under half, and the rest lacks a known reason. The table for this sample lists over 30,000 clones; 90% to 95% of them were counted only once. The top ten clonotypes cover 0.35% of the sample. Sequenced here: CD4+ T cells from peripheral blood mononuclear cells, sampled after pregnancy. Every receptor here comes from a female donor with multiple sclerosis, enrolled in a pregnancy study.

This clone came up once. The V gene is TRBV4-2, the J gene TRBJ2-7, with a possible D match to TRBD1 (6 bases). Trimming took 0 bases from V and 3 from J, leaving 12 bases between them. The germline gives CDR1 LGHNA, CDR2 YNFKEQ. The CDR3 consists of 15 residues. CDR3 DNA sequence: TGTGCCAGCAGCCAAGATGGGGCAGGGGACTACGAGCAGTACTTC. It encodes CASSQDGAGDYEQYF.

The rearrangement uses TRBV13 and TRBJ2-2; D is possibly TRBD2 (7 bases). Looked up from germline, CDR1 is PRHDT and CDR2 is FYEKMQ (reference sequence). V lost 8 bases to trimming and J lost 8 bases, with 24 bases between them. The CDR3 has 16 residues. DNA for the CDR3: TGTGCCAGCCGAATATGGGGGGGGCAATCAACGGGGGAGCTGTTTTTT. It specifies CASRIWGGQSTGELFF.

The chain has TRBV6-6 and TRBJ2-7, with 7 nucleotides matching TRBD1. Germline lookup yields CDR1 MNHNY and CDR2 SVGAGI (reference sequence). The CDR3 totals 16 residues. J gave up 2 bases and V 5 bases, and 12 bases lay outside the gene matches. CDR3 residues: CASSTYSDRSPYEQYF. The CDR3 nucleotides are TGTGCCAGCAGTACCTACTCGGACAGGTCCCCCTACGAGCAGTACTTC.

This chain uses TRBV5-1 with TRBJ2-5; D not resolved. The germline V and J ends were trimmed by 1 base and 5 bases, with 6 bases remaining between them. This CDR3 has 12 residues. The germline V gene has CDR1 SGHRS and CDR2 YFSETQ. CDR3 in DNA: TGCGCCAGCAGCTTGATCGGTGAGACCCAGTACTTC. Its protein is CASSLIGETQYF. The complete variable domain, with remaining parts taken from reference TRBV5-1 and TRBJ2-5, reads KAGVTQTPRYLIKTRGQQVTLSCSPISGHRSVSWYQQTPGQGLQFLFEYFSETQRNKGNFPGRFSGRQFSNSRSEMNVSTLELGDSALYLCASSLIGETQYFGPGTRLLVL.

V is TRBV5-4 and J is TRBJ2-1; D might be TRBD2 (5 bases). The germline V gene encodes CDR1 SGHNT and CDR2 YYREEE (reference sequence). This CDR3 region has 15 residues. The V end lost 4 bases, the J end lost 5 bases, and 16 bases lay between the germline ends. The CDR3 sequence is CASSPASNSDNEQFF. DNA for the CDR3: TGTGCCAGCAGCCCCGCTAGCAATTCTGACAATGAGCAGTTCTTC.

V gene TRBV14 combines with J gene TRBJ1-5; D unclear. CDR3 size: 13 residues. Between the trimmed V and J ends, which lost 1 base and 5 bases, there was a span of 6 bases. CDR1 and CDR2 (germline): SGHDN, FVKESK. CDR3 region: CASSQGLDQPQHF. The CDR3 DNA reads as TGTGCCAGCAGCCAAGGACTGGATCAGCCCCAGCATTTT.

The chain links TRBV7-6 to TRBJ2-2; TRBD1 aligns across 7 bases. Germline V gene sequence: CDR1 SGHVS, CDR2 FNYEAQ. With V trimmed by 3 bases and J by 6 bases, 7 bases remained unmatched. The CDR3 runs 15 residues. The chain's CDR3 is CASSFAGGPSGELFF. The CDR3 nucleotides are TGTGCCAGCAGCTTCGCAGGGGGTCCCTCCGGGGAGCTGTTTTTT.

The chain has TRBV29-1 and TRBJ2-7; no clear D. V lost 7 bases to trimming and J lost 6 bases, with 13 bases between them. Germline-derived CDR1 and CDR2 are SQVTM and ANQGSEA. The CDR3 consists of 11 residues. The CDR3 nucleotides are TGCAGCGCCCGGTTGTGGTCCGAGCAGTACTTC. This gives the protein CSARLWSEQYF.

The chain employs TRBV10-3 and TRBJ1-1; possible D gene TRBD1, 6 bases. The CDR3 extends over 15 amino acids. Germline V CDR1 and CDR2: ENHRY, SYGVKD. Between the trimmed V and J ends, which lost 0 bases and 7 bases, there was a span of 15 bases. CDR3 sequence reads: CAISESQGKVGEAFF. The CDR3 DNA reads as TGTGCCATCAGTGAGTCTCAGGGGAAAGTCGGTGAAGCTTTCTTT.